These 32 T cell receptor beta chains came from one sample sequenced in a study of shared clonotypes between healthy human individuals. Generated by immunoSEQ multiplex PCR, the TCRdb table keeps only in-frame clones and is missing some. The data hold about 800,000 clones, with 96% observed a single time. Naive CD8 populations comprised CD45RO-negative cells positively selected for CCR7, excluding terminally differentiated effector memory CD45RA+ cells. Sequencing was carried out using naive CD8+ T cells sorted from blood. The origin of the receptors is a man younger than 45 in good health.

The chain couples TRBV28 to TRBJ2-1, with 7 bases identical to TRBD1. Germline values: CDR1 MDHEN, CDR2 SYDVKM. V was pared by 7 bases and J by 4 bases, with 7 bases of the junction left unmatched. This CDR3 has 14 amino acids. The CDR3 is CASKRQGPYNEQFF. CDR3 coding DNA: TGTGCCAGCAAACGACAGGGCCCTTACAATGAGCAGTTCTTC.

This clone has a single count. V is TRBV9 and J is TRBJ1-5; D is unclear. V lost 0 bases to trimming and J lost 9 bases, with 13 bases between them. Per germline, CDR1 SGDLS and CDR2 YYNGEE. The CDR3 spans 14 residues. CDR3 in DNA: TGTGCCAGCAGCGTAGGGGCAGGAAGAAGGCCCCAGCATTTT. Residues: CASSVGAGRRPQHF.

The V gene is TRBV9, the J gene TRBJ1-2, with D perhaps TRBD1 (5 bases). The germline V gene has CDR1 SGDLS and CDR2 YYNGEE. Trimming shortened V by 3 bases and J by 8 bases, and 20 bases separated the two germline ends. The CDR3 has 15 amino acids. The CDR3 nucleotides are TGTGCCAGCAGCGCTTTCCAACAGGCTCCGCCGGGCTACACCTTC. It encodes CASSAFQQAPPGYTF.

The chain links TRBV7-7 to TRBJ2-5; D may be TRBD1 or TRBD2 (5 bases each). The CDR3 totals 13 residues. The V end lost 5 bases, the J end lost 5 bases, and 12 bases lay between the germline ends. Germline V gene data show CDR1 as SSHAT and CDR2 as FNYEAQ (reference sequence). The CDR3 here is CASSIGEWETQYF. In DNA form, the CDR3 reads TGTGCCAGCAGCATAGGGGAGTGGGAGACCCAGTACTTC.

This clone was counted a single time. The chain recombines TRBV4-1 with TRBJ2-1; D ambiguous. The CDR3 totals 12 residues. Germline V gene sequence: CDR1 MGHRA, CDR2 YSYEKL. Trimming cost V 4 bases and J 5 bases, with 6 bases left between them. CDR3 sequence (DNA): TGCGCCAGCAGCCCACCCAACAATGAGCAGTTCTTC. Translated: CASSPPNNEQFF.

This chain connects TRBV7-2 to TRBJ1-1; D not resolved. CDR3 length equals 16 residues. From germline, CDR1 is SGHTA and CDR2 FQGNSA. Trimming pared 4 bases from V and 1 base from J, leaving 16 bases between. The CDR3 reads CASSSSFLGRNTEAFF. CDR3 DNA: TGTGCCAGCAGCTCGTCGTTCCTAGGGAGGAACACTGAAGCTTTCTTT.

The J gene is TRBJ2-7, the V gene TRBV25-1; 10 nucleotides agree with TRBD2. The germline V gene has CDR1 MGHDK and CDR2 SYGVNS. The CDR3 sequence is 13 residues long. V shed 9 bases and J 5 bases; nucleotides not matched to a gene: 7. The CDR3 protein is CASSLAGANEQYF. The CDR3 region has the DNA TGTGCCAGTAGTCTAGCGGGAGCAAACGAGCAGTACTTC.

The chain uses TRBV5-5 and TRBJ2-7; either TRBD1 or TRBD2 may fit D (5 bases each). CDR1 is SGHKS, CDR2 YYEKEE, per germline (reference sequence). With 4 bases removed from V and 3 bases from J, the gap between germline ends came to 14 bases. CDR3 size: 14 residues. The CDR3 coding sequence is TGTGCCAGCAGCCCCCGGGGCGACGGCTACGAGCAGTACTTC. Translating gives CASSPRGDGYEQYF.

This chain uses TRBV19 with TRBJ2-7; 7 positions agree with TRBD1. After removal of 3 bases from V and 2 bases from J, the junction contained 4 bases not matched to a gene. Germline V gives CDR1 LNHDA, CDR2 SQIVND (reference sequence). The CDR3 is 14 amino acids. This CDR3 is CASSMLGTAYEQYF. Here the CDR3 DNA reads TGTGCCAGTAGTATGCTCGGGACAGCCTACGAGCAGTACTTC.

This chain uses TRBV10-3 with TRBJ1-5, with D perhaps matching TRBD1 (5 bases). Germline CDR1 and CDR2: ENHRY and SYGVKD. The CDR3 extends over 13 amino acids. Trimming cost V 5 bases and J 4 bases, with 9 bases left between them. CDR3: CAISTQGNQPQHF. CDR3 in DNA: TGTGCCATCAGTACTCAGGGAAATCAGCCCCAGCATTTT.

This clone was recorded once. CDR3 in DNA: TGTGCCAGCAGTGAGCGGGAGCACTACGAGCAGTACTTC. Translating gives CASSEREHYEQYF. The J gene is TRBJ2-7, the V gene TRBV6-1; 7 bases line up with TRBD2. J was trimmed by 3 bases and V by 3 bases; bases with no gene match: 2. CDR1 is MNHNS, CDR2 SASEGT, per germline. CDR3 length equals 13 residues.

The gene calls are TRBV19 and TRBJ2-1; D gene unclear. The germline V gene has CDR1 LNHDA and CDR2 SQIVND (reference sequence). The CDR3 covers 11 residues. The ends were cut back, 6 bases at V and 8 bases at J, with 8 bases in the middle. The CDR3, as DNA: TGTGCCAGTAGGCTGGGGTATGAGCAGTTCTTC. The encoded protein is CASRLGYEQFF.

The rearrangement uses TRBV29-1 and TRBJ2-3; TRBD1 matches at 8 bases. The CDR3 loop spans 18 amino acids. In germline, CDR1 is SQVTM, CDR2 ANQGSEA. V trimming: 2 bases; J trimming: 2 bases; junction bases outside the gene matches: 15. CDR3 DNA sequence: TGCAGCGTTGAACCGGTCAGGGGGCACCTGACATTCACAGATACGCAGTATTTT. Translation gives CSVEPVRGHLTFTDTQYF.

V is TRBV7-9 and J is TRBJ2-7; 7 positions match TRBD2. This CDR3 is built from 17 residues. Germline lookup yields CDR1 SEHNR and CDR2 FQNEAQ (reference sequence). V was clipped by 5 bases and J by 3 bases; unmatched bases: 16. CDR3 protein: CASSQKFSGEHFYEQYF. The DNA for the CDR3 is TGTGCCAGCAGCCAAAAATTCAGCGGGGAGCACTTCTACGAGCAGTACTTC.

The V and J genes are TRBV19 and TRBJ2-1; D is undetermined. Germline V lookup: CDR1 LNHDA, CDR2 SQIVND (reference sequence). The CDR3 has 13 amino acids. Trimming pared 1 base from V and 2 bases from J, leaving 3 bases between. The CDR3 sequence: CASSIGTYNEQFF. CDR3 nucleotide sequence: TGTGCCAGTAGTATAGGCACCTACAATGAGCAGTTCTTC. The whole variable domain, remainder taken from reference TRBV19 and TRBJ2-1, is DGGITQSPKYLFRKEGQNVTLSCEQNLNHDAMYWYRQDPGQGLRLIYYSQIVNDFQKGDIAEGYSVSREKKESFPLTVTSAQKNPTAFYLCASSIGTYNEQFFGPGTRLTVL.

The chain employs TRBV5-6 and TRBJ2-1, with 14 bases aligning to TRBD2. Germline CDR1 SGHDT, CDR2 YYEEEE. Trimming at V came to 0 bases and at J to 8 bases, leaving 4 bases not matched to a gene. This CDR3 spans 16 amino acids. CDR3 region: CASSLVGTSGSHEQFF. The CDR3 DNA reads as TGTGCCAGCAGCTTGGTCGGGACTAGCGGGAGCCATGAGCAGTTCTTC.

This sequence joins TRBV4-2 and TRBJ2-3; 9 nucleotides line up with TRBD1. CDR3 length: 17 residues. The V segment lost 2 bases and the J segment 2 bases; nucleotides outside the gene matches: 8. Germline V gene lookup returns CDR1 LGHNA and CDR2 YNFKEQ. The CDR3 sequence: CASSQLAGQGFTDTQYF. The CDR3 coding sequence is TGTGCCAGCAGCCAACTTGCGGGACAGGGATTCACAGATACGCAGTATTTT.

This chain uses TRBV11-2 with TRBJ2-2; tentatively, D is TRBD1 (5 bases). This CDR3 comprises 16 residues. Trimming stripped 2 bases from V and 2 bases from J, with 12 bases between. Germline-derived CDR1 and CDR2 are SGHAT and FQNNGV. The CDR3 DNA reads as TGTGCCAGCAGCTTATTTCCAGGGTCTAACACCGGGGAGCTGTTTTTT. Its translation: CASSLFPGSNTGELFF. Filled out from reference TRBV11-2 and TRBJ2-2, the complete variable domain reads EAGVAQSPRYKIIEKRQSVAFWCNPISGHATLYWYQQILGQGPKLLIQFQNNGVVDDSQLPKDRFSAERLKGVDSTLKIQPAKLEDSAVYLCASSLFPGSNTGELFFGEGSRLTVL.

A word on this clone: Within the sample, other DNA sequences also encode this same CDR3. The chain is built from TRBV4-1 and TRBJ2-1; the match to TRBD2 covers 9 bases. Germline V gene data show CDR1 as MGHRA and CDR2 as YSYEKL. V shed 0 bases and J 2 bases; nucleotides not matched to a gene: 2. This CDR3 has 16 residues. The CDR3 spells CASSQETSGPYNEQFF. The CDR3 region has the DNA TGCGCCAGCAGCCAAGAAACTAGCGGGCCCTACAATGAGCAGTTCTTC.

J is TRBJ1-2 and V is TRBV7-9; possibly TRBD1 for D (5 bases). Per the germline V gene, CDR1 is SEHNR and CDR2 is FQNEAQ (reference sequence). V gave up 1 base and J gave up 0 bases, with 12 bases separating them. This CDR3 has 16 residues. This chain's CDR3 is CASSLGTMGPNYGYTF. The CDR3 DNA reads as TGTGCCAGCAGCTTAGGCACCATGGGACCTAACTATGGCTACACCTTC.

V and J are TRBV7-9 and TRBJ2-7; D is unresolved. Germline V gene data show CDR1 as SEHNR and CDR2 as FQNEAQ (reference sequence). This CDR3 has 13 residues. V dropped 2 bases and J dropped 5 bases, with 10 bases sitting between them. The CDR3 reads CASSLSGANEQYF. For the CDR3, the DNA is TGTGCCAGCAGCTTATCTGGAGCTAACGAGCAGTACTTC.

This sequence joins TRBV5-6 and TRBJ1-1, with D possibly TRBD1 on 5 matching bases. Per the germline V gene, CDR1 is SGHDT and CDR2 is YYEEEE. V was trimmed by 1 base and J by 0 bases, leaving 10 bases between them. This CDR3 contains 15 residues. CDR3 in DNA: TGTGCCAGCAGCTTGTTGCAGGGCTTGAACACTGAAGCTTTCTTT. Its protein product is CASSLLQGLNTEAFF.

This sequence joins TRBV4-3 and TRBJ2-1, with 8 bases that match TRBD2. The ends lost 1 base at V and 4 bases at J; junction bases unmatched: 3. The germline gives CDR1 LGHNA, CDR2 YSLEER. This CDR3 comprises 15 residues. CDR3 DNA: TGCGCCAGCAGCCAAGGACTAGCGCCTTACAATGAGCAGTTCTTC. Amino acid sequence: CASSQGLAPYNEQFF.

The J gene is TRBJ2-6, the V gene TRBV4-1; D may be TRBD2 (5 bases). There are 15 residues in the CDR3. The V gene's germline CDR1 is MGHRA and CDR2 YSYEKL. V was shortened by 1 base and J by 4 bases, with 8 bases between the two germline ends. CDR3 amino acids: CASSQGPGGANVLTF. The CDR3 nucleotides are TGCGCCAGCAGCCAAGGTCCGGGAGGGGCCAACGTCCTGACTTTC.

The rearrangement joins TRBV29-1 to TRBJ1-5, with D maybe TRBD1 (5 bases). The CDR3 runs 14 residues. Germline V gene data show CDR1 as SQVTM and CDR2 as ANQGSEA. Trimming stripped 3 bases from V and 5 bases from J, with 14 bases between. This chain's CDR3 is CSVEGGRGDQPQHF. The CDR3 nucleotides are TGCAGCGTTGAGGGGGGACGGGGCGATCAGCCCCAGCATTTT.

The V gene is TRBV11-2, the J gene TRBJ2-2, with TRBD2 identical over 14 bases. The CDR3 is 19 residues long. The V gene's germline CDR1 is SGHAT and CDR2 FQNNGV. Trimming removed 5 bases from V and 2 bases from J; junction bases left unmatched: 10. The CDR3 reads CASSPIETSGRANTGELFF. The CDR3 bases are TGTGCCAGCAGCCCTATAGAGACTAGCGGGAGGGCAAACACCGGGGAGCTGTTTTTT.

This clone was seen once. This chain uses TRBV6-1 with TRBJ1-5; 10 bases agree with TRBD1. The ends lost 8 bases at V and 7 bases at J; junction bases unmatched: 11. Germline CDR1 reads MNHNS; CDR2 reads SASEGT. This CDR3 has 15 residues. CDR3 sequence (DNA): TGTGCCAGCCGAGATCTAAGGGACAGGGGACAGCCCCAGCATTTT. Translating it yields CASRDLRDRGQPQHF.

The rearrangement links TRBV7-2 to TRBJ2-3; D gene ambiguous. Trimming stripped 5 bases from V and 6 bases from J, with 9 bases between. CDR1 SGHTA and CDR2 FQGNSA come from the germline V gene. The CDR3 is 12 amino acids. CDR3 sequence: CASSIVTDTQYF. In nucleotides, the CDR3 is TGTGCCAGCAGCATAGTGACGGATACGCAGTATTTT.

The chain recombines TRBV19 with TRBJ2-2, with 9 bases fitting TRBD2. The length of the CDR3 is 15 residues. The ends lost 6 bases at V and 8 bases at J; junction bases unmatched: 10. The germline V gene has CDR1 LNHDA and CDR2 SQIVND (reference sequence). CDR3 nucleotides: TGTGCCAGTAGGATGACTAGCGGCCCTGGGGGGGAGCTGTTTTTT. Translating gives CASRMTSGPGGELFF. The variable domain in full, completed from reference TRBV19 and TRBJ2-2, reads DGGITQSPKYLFRKEGQNVTLSCEQNLNHDAMYWYRQDPGQGLRLIYYSQIVNDFQKGDIAEGYSVSREKKESFPLTVTSAQKNPTAFYLCASRMTSGPGGELFFGEGSRLTVL.

V and J are TRBV11-3 and TRBJ2-2, with D hard to call. Trimming removed 3 bases at V and 6 bases at J, with 8 bases between. The CDR3 has 13 amino acids. The V gene's germline CDR1 is SGHNT and CDR2 YENEEA. The CDR3 bases are TGTGCCAGCAGCTTCGGCGCCCCCGGGGAGCTGTTTTTT. Its protein is CASSFGAPGELFF. Together with reference TRBV11-3 and TRBJ2-2, the CDR3 gives the full variable domain: EAGVVQSPRYKIIEKKQPVAFWCNPISGHNTLYWYLQNLGQGPELLIRYENEEAVDDSQLPKDRFSAERLKGVDSTLKIQPAELGDSAVYLCASSFGAPGELFFGEGSRLTVL.

This chain links TRBV2 with TRBJ2-7; possible D gene TRBD2, 6 bases. Germline-derived CDR1 and CDR2 are SNHLY and FYNNEI. This CDR3 is 16 amino acids long. V was shortened by 7 bases and J by 4 bases, with 23 bases between the two germline ends. CDR3 sequence reads: CASKPTPRDSAYEQYF. In nucleotides, the CDR3 is TGTGCCAGCAAACCTACACCCCGGGACTCCGCTTACGAGCAGTACTTC.

The rearrangement uses TRBV7-9 and TRBJ2-2, with 9 bases matching TRBD1. Germline V CDR1 and CDR2: SEHNR, FQNEAQ (reference sequence). V dropped 5 bases and J dropped 12; count of bases not matched to a gene: 16. The length of the CDR3 is 16 residues. CDR3 region: CASSPPRDRAPYKLFF. DNA for the CDR3: TGTGCCAGCAGCCCCCCTCGGGACAGGGCTCCGTACAAGCTGTTTTTT.